The 10 T cell receptor beta chains listed next were all sequenced from one sample in a study of CD4 T cells in relation to SARS-CoV-2 and coronaviruses. Their recognized antigens are unknown. Before the COVID-19 pandemic, during about 2011-2019, CD4+ T cells were taken from unexposed donors. The cells were cultured for around ten days before CD4+ T cells were isolated. Profiling relied on immunoSEQ multiplex PCR, and the TCRdb table lists in-frame clones only, not all of them. This repertoire shows approximately 21,000 clones, around 80% found once; its top ten account for about a fifth. The sequenced material came from CD4+ T cells from PBMCs, cultured in vitro. Receptor source: a human donor in good health.

V gene TRBV7-8 combines with J gene TRBJ2-7, with 9 nucleotides matching TRBD2. Germline loops: CDR1 SGHVS, CDR2 FQNEAQ. V was pared by 5 bases and J by 2 bases, with 10 bases of the junction left unmatched. This CDR3 is 16 amino acids long. The CDR3 protein is CASSPALAGYPYEQYF. In nucleotides, the CDR3 is TGTGCCAGCAGCCCGGCGCTAGCGGGGTACCCCTACGAGCAGTACTTC.

The chain combines TRBV25-1 with TRBJ2-3, with D possibly being TRBD2 (5 bases). The germline V gene has CDR1 MGHDK and CDR2 SYGVNS. This CDR3 region has 13 residues. The ends were cut back, 6 bases at V and 3 bases at J, with 10 bases in the middle. CDR3 sequence reads: CASSPGITDTQYF. CDR3 sequence (DNA): TGTGCCAGCAGCCCGGGGATTACAGATACGCAGTATTTT.

The chain has TRBV9 and TRBJ2-1; D unclear. Trimming took off 0 bases at V and 1 base at J, with 8 bases between the two ends. The CDR3 is 15 amino acids. CDR1 and CDR2 (germline): SGDLS, YYNGEE. CDR3 sequence reads: CASSVEWLSYNEQFF. The DNA of the CDR3 is TGTGCCAGCAGCGTAGAGTGGTTATCCTACAATGAGCAGTTCTTC.

The V and J genes are TRBV10-3 and TRBJ1-2, with D possibly TRBD1 on 6 matching bases. V dropped 4 bases and J dropped 6 bases, with 18 bases sitting between them. This CDR3 has 15 amino acids. Germline CDR1 and CDR2: ENHRY and SYGVKD. This CDR3 is CAISGGLGAGDGYTF. The CDR3 nucleotides read TGTGCCATCAGTGGCGGCCTGGGGGCGGGAGATGGCTACACCTTC.

This chain connects TRBV4-1 to TRBJ1-5; D is perhaps TRBD1 (6 bases). V dropped 3 bases and J dropped 3 bases, with 18 bases sitting between them. Germline V CDR1 and CDR2: MGHRA, YSYEKL. The CDR3 has 17 amino acids. CDR3 sequence (DNA): TGCGCCAGCAGCCAGGGGATAGTACAGGGATTCAATCAGCCCCAGCATTTT. Amino acid sequence: CASSQGIVQGFNQPQHF.

The genes are TRBV18 and TRBJ1-1; D ambiguous. Germline lookup yields CDR1 KGHSH and CDR2 LQKENI. This CDR3 spans 14 amino acids. Trimming left V 6 bases short and J 6 bases short, with 17 bases between. CDR3 nucleotides: TGTGCCAGCTCGCCTGGACCTGGACTGGCTGAAGCTTTCTTT. It codes for CASSPGPGLAEAFF.

The chain employs TRBV3-1 (or the pseudogene TRBV3-2) and TRBJ1-6; TRBD1 might be the D (6 bases). V was pared by 0 bases and J by 7 bases, with 13 bases between. In germline, CDR1 is LGHDT, CDR2 YNNKEL (reference sequence). This CDR3 region has 16 residues. CDR3 nucleotides: TGTGCCAGCAGCCAAGATGGGTCAGGGGTCAATTCACCCCTCCACTTT. It specifies CASSQDGSGVNSPLHF.

This clone was counted only a few times. The chain combines TRBV5-1 with TRBJ1-2, with 9 bases fitting TRBD1. This CDR3 region has 13 residues. V was clipped by 4 bases and J by 8 bases; unmatched bases: 6. Germline assignment: CDR1 SGHRS and CDR2 YFSETQ. The CDR3 region is CASSVGQGEGYTF. The CDR3 nucleotides read TGCGCCAGCAGCGTGGGACAGGGTGAGGGCTACACCTTC.

This clone was observed a few times. For the CDR3, the DNA is TGTGCCAGTAGTGGGGGTAGCGGGAGTCTTAACACCGGGGAGCTGTTTTTT. As protein: CASSGGSGSLNTGELFF. This rearrangement joins TRBV19 to TRBJ2-2; 9 nucleotides match TRBD2. Per the germline V gene, CDR1 is LNHDA and CDR2 is SQIVND (reference sequence). The CDR3 consists of 17 residues. The V segment lost 5 bases and the J segment 2 bases; nucleotides outside the gene matches: 9.

Of note for this clone: At one boundary the junction diverges from the germline segment, which might be a read error. V and J are TRBV7-6 and TRBJ2-1; D could derive from TRBD1 or TRBD2 (5 bases each). Germline V gives CDR1 SGHVS, CDR2 FNYEAQ. CDR3 length: 14 amino acids. The CDR3 DNA sequence: TGTGCCAGCAGCGTAGCCGGGACCAGAAATGAGCAGTTCTTC. It specifies CASSVAGTRNEQFF.